This T cell receptor (beta chain) was captured by sequencing in a study of T cells after somatic rescue of genetic block. TCRdb's copy holds only in-frame clones and misses some; the assay was immunoSEQ multiplex PCR. This repertoire shows tens of thousands of clones, approximately 90% found once; its top ten account for under 2%. V was shortened by 1 base and J by 4 bases, with 19 bases between the two germline ends. Germline CDR1 LNHNV, CDR2 YYDKDF (reference sequence). The length of the CDR3 is 17 residues. The source material was peripheral blood mononuclear cells (PBMCs). The sequence came from a woman aged 18-35 years. This chain links TRBV15 with TRBJ1-2; the D gene is possibly TRBD1 (5 bases). CDR3: CATSRAGRQTRSYGYTF. The CDR3 coding sequence is TGTGCCACCAGCAGAGCGGGCCGACAGACTAGAAGCTATGGCTACACCTTC. Full variable domain (rest looked up from reference TRBV15 and TRBJ1-2): DAMVIQNPRYQVTQFGKPVTLSCSQTLNHNVMYWYQQKSSQAPKLLFHYYDKDFNNEADTPDNFQSRRPNTSFCFLDIRSPGLGDTAMYLCATSRAGRQTRSYGYTFGSGTRLTVV.